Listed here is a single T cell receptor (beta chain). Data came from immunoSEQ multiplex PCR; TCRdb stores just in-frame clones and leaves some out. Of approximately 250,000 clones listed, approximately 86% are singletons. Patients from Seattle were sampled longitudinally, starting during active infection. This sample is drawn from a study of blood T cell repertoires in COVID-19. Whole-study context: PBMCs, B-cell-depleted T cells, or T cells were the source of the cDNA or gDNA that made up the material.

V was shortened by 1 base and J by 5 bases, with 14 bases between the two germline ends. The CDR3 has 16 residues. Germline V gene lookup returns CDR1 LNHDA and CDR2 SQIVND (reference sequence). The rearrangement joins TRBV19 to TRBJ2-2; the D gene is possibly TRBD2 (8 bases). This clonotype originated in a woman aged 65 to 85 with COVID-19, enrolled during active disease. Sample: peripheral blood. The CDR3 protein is CASSIGGGGRTGELFF. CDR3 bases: TGTGCCAGTAGTATAGGAGGGGGCGGGAGGACCGGGGAGCTGTTTTTT. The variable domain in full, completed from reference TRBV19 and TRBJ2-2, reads DGGITQSPKYLFRKEGQNVTLSCEQNLNHDAMYWYRQDPGQGLRLIYYSQIVNDFQKGDIAEGYSVSREKKESFPLTVTSAQKNPTAFYLCASSIGGGGRTGELFFGEGSRLTVL.